This record looks at one TCR beta chain sequence and its context. The J segment lost 3 bases and the V segment lost 0 bases, leaving 1 base of the junction unmatched. The CDR3 totals 16 residues. This record belongs to a study of blood T cell repertoires in COVID-19. Overall study context: Both acute and convalescent COVID-19 samples were obtained from the United States, Italy and Spain. PBMCs, B-cell-depleted T cells, or T cells provided the cDNA or gDNA that made up the material.

As handled by the study authors: Cell counts per sample came from amplifying reference gene primers. Only in-frame clones appear in the TCRdb table, and some are missing; sequencing was by immunoSEQ multiplex PCR. V and J calls and clone size are those listed in that table; D and trimming were worked out from the DNA. The table includes about 17,000 clones, approximately 90% detected once. The chain recombines TRBV23-1 with TRBJ2-1, with 11 bases that match TRBD2. TRBV23-1 is filed as an ORF, its function uncertain. The sample was peripheral blood. This TCR was sampled from a human donor with active COVID-19. The donor label of this sample is uncertain. The CDR3 bases are TGCGCCAGCAGTCAATCGACTAGCGGGGACTACAATGAGCAGTTCTTC. Encoded protein: CASSQSTSGDYNEQFF.